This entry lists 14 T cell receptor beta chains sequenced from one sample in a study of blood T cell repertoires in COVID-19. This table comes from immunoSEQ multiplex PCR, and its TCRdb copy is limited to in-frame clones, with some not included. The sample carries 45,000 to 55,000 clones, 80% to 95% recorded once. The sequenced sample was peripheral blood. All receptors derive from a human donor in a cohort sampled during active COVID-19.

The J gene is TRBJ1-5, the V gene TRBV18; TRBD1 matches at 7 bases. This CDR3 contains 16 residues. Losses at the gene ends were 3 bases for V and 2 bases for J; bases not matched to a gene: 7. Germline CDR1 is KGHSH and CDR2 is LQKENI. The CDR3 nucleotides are TGTGCCAGCTCACCGAGGGGGCAAGGGGGCAATCAGCCCCAGCATTTT. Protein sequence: CASSPRGQGGNQPQHF.

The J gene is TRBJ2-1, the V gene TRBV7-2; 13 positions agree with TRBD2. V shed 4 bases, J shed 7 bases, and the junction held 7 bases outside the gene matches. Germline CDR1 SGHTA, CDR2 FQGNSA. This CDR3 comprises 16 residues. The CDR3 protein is CASSSGLAGVNNEQFF. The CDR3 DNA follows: TGTGCCAGCAGCTCAGGACTAGCGGGAGTGAATAATGAGCAGTTCTTC.

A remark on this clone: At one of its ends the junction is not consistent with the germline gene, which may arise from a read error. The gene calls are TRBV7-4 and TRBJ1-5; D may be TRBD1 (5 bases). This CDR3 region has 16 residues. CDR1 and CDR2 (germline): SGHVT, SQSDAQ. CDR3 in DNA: TGTGCCAGCAGTTTAGGCTTGGGGGGGAGGGATCAGCCCCAGCATTTT. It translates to CASSLGLGGRDQPQHF. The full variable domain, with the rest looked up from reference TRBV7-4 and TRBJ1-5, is GAGVSQSPRYKVAKRGRDVALRCDSISGHVTLYWYRQTLGQGSEVLTYSQSDAQRDKSGRPSGRFSAERPERSVSTLKIQRTEQGDSAVYLCASSLGLGGRDQPQHFGDGTRLSIL.

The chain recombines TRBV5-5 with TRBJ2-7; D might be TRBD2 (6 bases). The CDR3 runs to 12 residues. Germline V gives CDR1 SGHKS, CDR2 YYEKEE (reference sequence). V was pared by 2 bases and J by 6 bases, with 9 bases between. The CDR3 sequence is CASSFPGVEQYF. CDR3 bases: TGTGCCAGCAGCTTTCCGGGGGTCGAGCAGTACTTC.

CDR3: CASLTPDREDREYGYTF. The CDR3 bases are TGTGCCAGCCTGACCCCGGACAGGGAGGATCGGGAGTATGGCTACACCTTC. The chain is built from TRBV21-1 and TRBJ1-2; TRBD1, the table's D call, lacks a check against the DNA. TRBV21-1 constitutes a pseudogene. CDR3 length equals 17 residues.

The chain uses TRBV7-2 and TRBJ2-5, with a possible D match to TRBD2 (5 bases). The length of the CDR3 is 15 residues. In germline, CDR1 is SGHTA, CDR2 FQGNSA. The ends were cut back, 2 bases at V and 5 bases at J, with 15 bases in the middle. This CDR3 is CASSLRPDRGETQYF. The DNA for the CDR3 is TGTGCCAGCAGCTTAAGACCCGATCGAGGGGAGACCCAGTACTTC.

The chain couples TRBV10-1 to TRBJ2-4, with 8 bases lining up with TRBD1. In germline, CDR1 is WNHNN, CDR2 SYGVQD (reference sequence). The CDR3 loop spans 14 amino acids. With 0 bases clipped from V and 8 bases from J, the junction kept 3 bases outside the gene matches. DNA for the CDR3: TGCGCCAGCAGTGAGTCTCCGACAGGGGACATTCAGTACTTC. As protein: CASSESPTGDIQYF.

The CDR3 region has the DNA TGTGCCAGCTCACCAGCCGGGGGAGGCACTGAAGCTTTCTTT. Protein product: CASSPAGGGTEAFF. The chain carries TRBV18 and TRBJ1-1; D possibly corresponds to TRBD1 (5 bases). The germline CDR1 and CDR2 sequences are KGHSH and LQKENI. The CDR3 runs to 14 residues. The V end was cut by 2 bases, the J end by 4 bases, with 11 bases between.

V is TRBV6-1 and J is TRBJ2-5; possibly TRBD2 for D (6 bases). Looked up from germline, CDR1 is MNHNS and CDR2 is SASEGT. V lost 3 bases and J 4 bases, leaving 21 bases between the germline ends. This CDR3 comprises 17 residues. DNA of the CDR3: TGTGCCAGCAGTGACCCTAGCGTGCAAAAAAAGCGAGAGACCCAGTACTTC. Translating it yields CASSDPSVQKKRETQYF.

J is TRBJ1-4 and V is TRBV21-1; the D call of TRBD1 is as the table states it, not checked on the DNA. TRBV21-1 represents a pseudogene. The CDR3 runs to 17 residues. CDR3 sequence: CASSRPQGSCANEKLFF. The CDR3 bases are TGTGCCAGCAGCCGACCCCAGGGAAGTTGCGCTAATGAAAAACTGTTTTTT.

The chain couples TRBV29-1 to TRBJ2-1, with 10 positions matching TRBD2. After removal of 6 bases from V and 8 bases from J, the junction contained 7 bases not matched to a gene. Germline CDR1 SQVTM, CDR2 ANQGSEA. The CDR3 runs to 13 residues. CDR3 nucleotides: TGCAGCGTGCTAGCGGGAGTATCCGATGAGCAGTTCTTC. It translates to CSVLAGVSDEQFF.

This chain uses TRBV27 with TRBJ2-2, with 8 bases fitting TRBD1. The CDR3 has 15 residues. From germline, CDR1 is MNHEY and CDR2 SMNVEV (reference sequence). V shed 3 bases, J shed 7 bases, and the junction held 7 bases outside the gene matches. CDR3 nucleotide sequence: TGTGCCAGCAGTTTCGGACAGGGCCGGATCGGGGAGCTGTTTTTT. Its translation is CASSFGQGRIGELFF.

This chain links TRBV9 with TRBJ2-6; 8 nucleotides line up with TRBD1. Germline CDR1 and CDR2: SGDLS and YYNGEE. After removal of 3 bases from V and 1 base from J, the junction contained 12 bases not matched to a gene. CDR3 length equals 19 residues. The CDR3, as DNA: TGTGCCAGCAGCGGAAAAGGACAGGGAATAATATCTGGGGCCAACGTCCTGACTTTC. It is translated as CASSGKGQGIISGANVLTF.

The chain's CDR3 is CAWSNLRGQNNSPLHF. CDR3 DNA sequence: TGTGCCTGGAGTAATCTGAGAGGACAGAATAATTCACCCCTCCACTTT. The rearrangement links TRBV30 to TRBJ1-6, with a weak D call TRBD1 (6 bases). V was pared by 2 bases and J by 5 bases, with 16 bases between. The CDR3 has 16 amino acids. Looked up from germline, CDR1 is GTSNPN and CDR2 is SVGIG (reference sequence).